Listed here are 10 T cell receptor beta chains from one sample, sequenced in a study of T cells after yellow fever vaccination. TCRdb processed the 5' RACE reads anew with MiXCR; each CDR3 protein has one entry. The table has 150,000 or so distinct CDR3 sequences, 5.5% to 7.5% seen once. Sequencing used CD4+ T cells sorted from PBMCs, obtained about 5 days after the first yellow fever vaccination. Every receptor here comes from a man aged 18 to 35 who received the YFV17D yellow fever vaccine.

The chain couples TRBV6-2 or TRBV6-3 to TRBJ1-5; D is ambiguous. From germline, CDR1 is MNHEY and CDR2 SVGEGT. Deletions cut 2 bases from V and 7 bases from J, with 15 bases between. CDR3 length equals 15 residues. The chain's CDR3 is CASSYARSGQQPQHF. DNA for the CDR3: TGTGCCAGCAGTTACGCGAGATCGGGCCAGCAGCCCCAGCATTTT.

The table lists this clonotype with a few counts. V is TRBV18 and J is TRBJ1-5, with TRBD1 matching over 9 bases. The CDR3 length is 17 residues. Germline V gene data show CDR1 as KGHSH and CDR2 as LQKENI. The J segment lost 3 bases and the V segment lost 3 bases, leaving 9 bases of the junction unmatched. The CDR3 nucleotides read TGTGCCAGCTCACCCGGACAGGGGAAAACTTACAATCAGCCCCAGCATTTT. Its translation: CASSPGQGKTYNQPQHF.

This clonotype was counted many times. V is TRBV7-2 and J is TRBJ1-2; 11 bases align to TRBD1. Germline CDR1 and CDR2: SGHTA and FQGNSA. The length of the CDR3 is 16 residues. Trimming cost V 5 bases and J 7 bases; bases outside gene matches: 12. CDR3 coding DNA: TGTGCCAGCAGCCCAAGGCCGGGACAGGGGGTCGGTGGCTACACCTTC. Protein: CASSPRPGQGVGGYTF.

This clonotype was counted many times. The CDR3 loop is CASSRVGDEQYF. DNA of the CDR3: TGTGCCAGCTCACGGGTCGGGGACGAGCAGTACTTC. The V gene is TRBV18, the J gene TRBJ2-7; weak D call: TRBD2 (5 bases). CDR1 and CDR2 from the germline V gene are KGHSH and LQKENI. Deletions cut 4 bases from V and 5 bases from J, with 9 bases between. The CDR3 runs to 12 residues.

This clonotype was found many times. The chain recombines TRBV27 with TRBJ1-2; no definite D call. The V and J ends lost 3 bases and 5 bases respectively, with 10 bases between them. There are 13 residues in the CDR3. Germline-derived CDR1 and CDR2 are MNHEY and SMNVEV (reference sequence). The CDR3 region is CASSLTGLYGYTF. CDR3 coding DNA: TGTGCCAGCAGTTTGACCGGACTGTATGGCTACACCTTC.

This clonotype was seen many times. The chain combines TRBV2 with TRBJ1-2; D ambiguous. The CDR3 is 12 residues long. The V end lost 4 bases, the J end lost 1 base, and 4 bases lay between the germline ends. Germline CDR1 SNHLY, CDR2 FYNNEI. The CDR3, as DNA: TGTGCCAGCAGTGGGGTTAACTATGGCTACACCTTC. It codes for CASSGVNYGYTF. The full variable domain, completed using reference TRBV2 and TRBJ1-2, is EPEVTQTPSHQVTQMGQEVILRCVPISNHLYFYWYRQILGQKVEFLVSFYNNEISEKSEIFDDQFSVERPDGSNFTLKIRSTKLEDSAMYFCASSGVNYGYTFGSGTRLTVV.

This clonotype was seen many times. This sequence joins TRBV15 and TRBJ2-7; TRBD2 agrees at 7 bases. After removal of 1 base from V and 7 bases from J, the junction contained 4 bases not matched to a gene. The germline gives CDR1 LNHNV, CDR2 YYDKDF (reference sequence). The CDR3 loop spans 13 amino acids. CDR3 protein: CATSRGREGEQYV. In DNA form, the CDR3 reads TGTGCCACCAGCAGAGGCAGGGAGGGAGAGCAGTACGTC.

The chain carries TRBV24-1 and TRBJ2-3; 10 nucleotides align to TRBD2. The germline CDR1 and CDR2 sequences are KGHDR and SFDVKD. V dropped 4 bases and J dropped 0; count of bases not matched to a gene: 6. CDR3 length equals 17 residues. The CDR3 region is CATSDHSGRHSTDTQYF. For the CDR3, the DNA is TGTGCCACCAGTGACCATAGCGGGAGGCATAGCACAGATACGCAGTATTTT.

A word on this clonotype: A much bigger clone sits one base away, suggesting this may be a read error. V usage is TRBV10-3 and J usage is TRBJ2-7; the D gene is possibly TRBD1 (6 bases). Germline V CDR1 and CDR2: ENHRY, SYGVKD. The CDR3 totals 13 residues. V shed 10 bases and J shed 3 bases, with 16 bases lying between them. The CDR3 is CATSQGDFYEQYV. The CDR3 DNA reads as TGTGCCACCTCACAGGGCGATTTCTACGAGCAGTACGTC.

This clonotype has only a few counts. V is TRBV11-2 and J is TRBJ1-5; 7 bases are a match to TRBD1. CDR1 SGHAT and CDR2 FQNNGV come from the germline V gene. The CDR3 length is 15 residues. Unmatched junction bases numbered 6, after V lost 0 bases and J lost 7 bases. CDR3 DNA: TGTGCCAGCAGCTTAGATCAGGGGGGACACCAGCCCCAGCATTTT. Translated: CASSLDQGGHQPQHF.